A single sample gave rise to the 4 T cell receptor beta chains below, sequenced in a study of shared clonotypes between healthy human individuals. The protocol was immunoSEQ multiplex PCR, while the TCRdb copy is restricted to in-frame clones and leaves out a portion. The sample consists of 1,500,000 or so clones, approximately 98.5% of them appearing once. Sequenced input: naive CD4+ T cells sorted from blood. The subset here: CD45RA+ positively selected. Receptor source: a man aged 25 to 45 in good health.

The V call is TRBV7-9, the J call TRBJ1-5, with D unclear. The CDR3 sequence is 12 residues long. V lost 9 bases and J lost 5, with 11 bases in between. Germline V CDR1 and CDR2: SEHNR, FQNEAQ (reference sequence). The CDR3 region is CARRRKDQPQHF. Here the CDR3 DNA reads TGTGCCAGGAGGAGGAAAGATCAGCCCCAGCATTTT.

The chain couples TRBV19 to TRBJ2-7; either TRBD1 or TRBD2 may fit D (5 bases each). Per germline, CDR1 LNHDA and CDR2 SQIVND (reference sequence). The CDR3 sequence is 14 residues long. Deletions cut 4 bases from V and 2 bases from J, with 12 bases between. Written as DNA, the CDR3 is TGTGCCAGTAGTACCCGGGACGGAACCTACGAGCAGTACTTC. Its translation: CASSTRDGTYEQYF.

On this clone: This CDR3 is also generated by other DNA sequences in the sample. This chain links TRBV2 with TRBJ1-2, with D maybe TRBD1 (5 bases). With 1 base removed from V and 8 bases from J, the gap between germline ends came to 8 bases. The CDR3 spans 12 residues. Looked up from germline, CDR1 is SNHLY and CDR2 is FYNNEI. The CDR3, as DNA: TGTGCCAGCAGTGAAGAGGGGACCGGCTACACCTTC. Translation: CASSEEGTGYTF.

This clone was found once. The chain is built from TRBV13 and TRBJ2-7; TRBD2 agrees at 7 bases. V lost 7 bases, J lost 4 bases, and 16 bases stayed unmatched. From germline, CDR1 is PRHDT and CDR2 FYEKMQ (reference sequence). This CDR3 has 16 amino acids. The CDR3 coding sequence is TGTGCCAGCACCTCTCGGGGAGGCGGGAGTAAATACGAGCAGTACTTC. This gives the protein CASTSRGGGSKYEQYF.